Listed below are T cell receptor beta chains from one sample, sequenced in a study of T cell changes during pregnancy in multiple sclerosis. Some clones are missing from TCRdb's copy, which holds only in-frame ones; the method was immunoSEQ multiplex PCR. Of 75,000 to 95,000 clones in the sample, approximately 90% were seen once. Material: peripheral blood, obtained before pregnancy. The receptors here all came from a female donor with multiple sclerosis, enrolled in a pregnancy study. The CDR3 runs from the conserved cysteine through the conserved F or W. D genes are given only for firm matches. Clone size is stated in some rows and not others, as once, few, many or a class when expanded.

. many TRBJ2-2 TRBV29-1 CSVDRGYTGELFF TGCAGCGTTGACAGGGGATACACCGGGGAGCTGTTTTTT
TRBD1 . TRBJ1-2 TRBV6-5 CASSNQGVYGYTF TGTGCCAGCAGTAACCAGGGGGTCTATGGCTACACCTTC
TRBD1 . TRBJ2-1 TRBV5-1 CASSLGTGNNEQFF TGCGCCAGCAGCTTGGGGACAGGAAACAATGAGCAGTTCTTC
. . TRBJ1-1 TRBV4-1 CASSQEFGQKNTEAFF TGCGCCAGCAGCCAAGAGTTTGGACAGAAGAACACTGAAGCTTTCTTT
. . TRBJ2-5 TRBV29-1 CSPILAYQETQYF TGCAGCCCAATCCTAGCGTACCAAGAGACCCAGTACTTC
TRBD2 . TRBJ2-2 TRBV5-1 CASSFTSGGGAGELFF TGCGCCAGCAGCTTCACTAGCGGAGGGGGAGCCGGGGAGCTGTTTTTT
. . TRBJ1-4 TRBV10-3 CAISTSGLSNEKLFF TGTGCCATCAGTACATCAGGGCTATCTAATGAAAAACTGTTTTTT
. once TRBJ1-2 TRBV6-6 CASSRPGEGGYTF TGTGCCAGCAGCCGACCAGGGGAGGGGGGCTACACCTTC
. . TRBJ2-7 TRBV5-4 CASSLGRGEQYF TGTGCCAGCAGCTTGGGGCGGGGAGAGCAGTACTTC
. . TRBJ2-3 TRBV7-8 CASSGRDFSTDTQYF TGTGCCAGCAGCGGCCGGGACTTTTCCACAGATACGCAGTATTTT
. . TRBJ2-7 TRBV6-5 CASSYSRSSYEQYF TGTGCCAGCAGTTACTCACGGAGCTCCTACGAGCAGTACTTC
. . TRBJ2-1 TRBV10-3 CAISEGQIYNEQFF TGTGCCATCAGTGAGGGACAGATCTACAATGAGCAGTTCTTC
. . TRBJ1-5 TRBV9 CASSVSPQGNQPQHF TGTGCCAGCAGCGTAAGTCCTCAGGGCAATCAGCCCCAGCATTTT
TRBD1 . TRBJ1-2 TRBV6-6 CASSSTGPERYGYTF TGTGCCAGCAGTTCGACAGGGCCCGAACGCTATGGCTACACCTTC
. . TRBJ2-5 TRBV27 CASSLSRWETQYF TGTGCCAGCAGTCTATCACGGTGGGAGACCCAGTACTTC
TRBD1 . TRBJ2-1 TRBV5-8 CASSPGTGDSYNEQFF TGTGCCAGCAGCCCCGGGACAGGGGATTCCTACAATGAGCAGTTCTTC
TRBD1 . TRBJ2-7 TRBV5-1 CASRGQGRDYEQYF TGCGCCAGCAGGGGACAGGGAAGGGACTACGAGCAGTACTTC
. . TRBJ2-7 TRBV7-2 CASSPAREQYF TGTGCCAGCAGCCCCGCGCGGGAGCAGTACTTC
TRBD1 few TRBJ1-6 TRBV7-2 CASSLIQGNSPLHF TGTGCCAGCAGCTTAATACAGGGGAATTCACCCCTCCACTTT
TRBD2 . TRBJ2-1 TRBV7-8 CASSLANSGSSYNEQFF TGTGCCAGCAGCTTAGCCAACAGCGGGAGCTCCTACAATGAGCAGTTCTTC
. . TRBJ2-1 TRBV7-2 CASGRSSPHNEQFF TGTGCCAGCGGTAGATCGAGCCCCCACAATGAGCAGTTCTTC
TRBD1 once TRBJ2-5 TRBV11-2 CASSSGQYQETQYF TGTGCCAGCAGCTCGGGACAGTACCAAGAGACCCAGTACTTC